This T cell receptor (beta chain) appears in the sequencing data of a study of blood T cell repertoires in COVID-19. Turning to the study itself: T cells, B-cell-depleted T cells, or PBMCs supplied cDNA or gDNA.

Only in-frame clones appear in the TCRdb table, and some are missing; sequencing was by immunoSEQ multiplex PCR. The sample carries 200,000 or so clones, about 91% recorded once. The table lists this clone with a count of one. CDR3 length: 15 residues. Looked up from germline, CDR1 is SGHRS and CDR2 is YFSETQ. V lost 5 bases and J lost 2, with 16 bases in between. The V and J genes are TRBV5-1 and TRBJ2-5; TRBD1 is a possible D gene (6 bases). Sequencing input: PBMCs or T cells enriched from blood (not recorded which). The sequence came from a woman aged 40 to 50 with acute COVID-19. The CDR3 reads CASRSTGTAQETQYF. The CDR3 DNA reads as TGCGCCAGCAGGTCAACAGGGACGGCTCAAGAGACCCAGTACTTC. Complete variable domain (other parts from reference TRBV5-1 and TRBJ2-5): KAGVTQTPRYLIKTRGQQVTLSCSPISGHRSVSWYQQTPGQGLQFLFEYFSETQRNKGNFPGRFSGRQFSNSRSEMNVSTLELGDSALYLCASRSTGTAQETQYFGPGTRLLVL.